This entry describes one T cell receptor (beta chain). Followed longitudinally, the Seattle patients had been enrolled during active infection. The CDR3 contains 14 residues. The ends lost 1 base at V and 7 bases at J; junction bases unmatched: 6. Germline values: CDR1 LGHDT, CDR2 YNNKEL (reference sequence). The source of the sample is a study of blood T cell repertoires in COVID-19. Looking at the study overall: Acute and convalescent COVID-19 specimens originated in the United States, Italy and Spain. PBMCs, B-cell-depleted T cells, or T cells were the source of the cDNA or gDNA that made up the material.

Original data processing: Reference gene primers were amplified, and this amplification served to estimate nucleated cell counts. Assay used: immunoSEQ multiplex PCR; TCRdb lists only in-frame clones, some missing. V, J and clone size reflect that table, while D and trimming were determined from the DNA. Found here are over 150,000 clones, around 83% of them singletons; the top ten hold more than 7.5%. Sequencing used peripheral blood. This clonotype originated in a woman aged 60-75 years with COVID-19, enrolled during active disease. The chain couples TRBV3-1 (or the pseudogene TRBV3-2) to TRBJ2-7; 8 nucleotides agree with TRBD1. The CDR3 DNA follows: TGTGCCAGCAGCCAAGGGACAGGGTATGGGGAGCAGTACTTC. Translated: CASSQGTGYGEQYF.